This T cell receptor (beta chain) was identified in a study of CD8 T cell repertoires and HIV-1 epitope variants. Overall study context: T cells were stimulated with Twenty-five Gag and Nef peptides separately. Separate from the cultures, 1M uncultured T cells served as baseline. Enriched T cells were co-cultured with equal autologous T cell-negative cells.

V lost 4 bases to trimming and J lost 6 bases, with 16 bases between them. The length of the CDR3 is 15 residues. Per germline, CDR1 SGHRS and CDR2 YFSETQ. This table comes from immunoSEQ multiplex PCR, and its TCRdb copy is limited to in-frame clones, with some not included. This table holds 95,000 or so clones, roughly 77% found once. This receptor was identified in a male donor with HIV. The chain links TRBV5-1 to TRBJ1-4; possibly TRBD1 for D (6 bases). What was sequenced was uncultured baseline CD8+ T cells from peripheral blood mononuclear cells (PBMCs). The CDR3 sequence is CASSPDSRGDEKLFF. CDR3 sequence (DNA): TGCGCCAGCAGCCCGGACAGCCGAGGGGATGAAAAACTGTTTTTT.